This T cell receptor beta chain stems from a study of human T cells and chemical hapten exposure. TCRdb analysed the RACE reads with MiXCR anew, one entry per CDR3 protein. This repertoire shows roughly 49,000 distinct CDR3 sequences, 3.5% to 4.5% found once; its top ten account for roughly 1.7%. Stated time point: healthy volunteer bleed at 2 weeks. Sequencing started from total RNA isolated from unfractionated whole blood. The sequence derives from a female donor in good health. Some clones in this sample may be carry-over from other donors' samples. The sample was whole blood.

In nucleotides, the CDR3 is TGTGCCAGCAGCCAGTCCCTTGAGGGGCCCCAGCATTTT. Protein: CASSQSLEGPQHF. The V call is TRBV3-1, the J call TRBJ1-5; no definite D call. The CDR3 loop spans 13 amino acids. V dropped 3 bases and J dropped 9 bases, with 12 bases sitting between them. Germline assignment: CDR1 LGHDT and CDR2 YNNKEL (reference sequence).